Sequencing of this T cell receptor (beta chain) was carried out in a study of response to subunit inactivated influenza vaccine. CDR3 length equals 13 residues. V lost 5 bases, J lost 11 bases, and 19 bases lay in between. Germline values: CDR1 SEHNR, CDR2 FQNEAQ (reference sequence). One entry per CDR3 protein results from TCRdb running MiXCR on the RT-PCR reads. The sample lists about 780,000 distinct CDR3 sequences, around a sixth occurring once. The material sequenced was PBMCs from blood, taken about 5 days after vaccination. V is TRBV7-9 and J is TRBJ2-7, with D possibly matching TRBD1 (8 bases). The receptor was derived from a man aged 50-60 years who received an inactivated influenza vaccine. CDR3 nucleotide sequence: TGTGCCAGCAGCCAGTCGGGGGGACAGGAGAAGTACTTC. Translated, it gives CASSQSGGQEKYF.